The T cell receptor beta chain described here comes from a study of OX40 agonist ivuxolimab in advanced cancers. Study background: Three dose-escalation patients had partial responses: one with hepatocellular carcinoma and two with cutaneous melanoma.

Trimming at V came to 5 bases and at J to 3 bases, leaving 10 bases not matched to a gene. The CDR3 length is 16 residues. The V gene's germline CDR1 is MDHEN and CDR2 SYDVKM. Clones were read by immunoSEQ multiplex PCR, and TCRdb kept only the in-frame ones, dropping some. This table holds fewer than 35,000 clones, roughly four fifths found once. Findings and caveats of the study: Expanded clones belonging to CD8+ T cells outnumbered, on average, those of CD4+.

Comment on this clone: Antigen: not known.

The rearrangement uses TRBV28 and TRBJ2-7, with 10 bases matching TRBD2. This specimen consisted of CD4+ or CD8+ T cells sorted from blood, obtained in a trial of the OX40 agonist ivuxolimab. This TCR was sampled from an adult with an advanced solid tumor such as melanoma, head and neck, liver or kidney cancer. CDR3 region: CASSPPVAGGVYEQYF. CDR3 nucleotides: TGTGCCAGCAGTCCCCCGGTAGCGGGGGGCGTCTACGAGCAGTACTTC.